These 14 T cell receptor beta chains share one sample of origin, sequenced in a study of response to subunit inactivated influenza vaccine. TCRdb reprocessed the RT-PCR reads with MiXCR, giving one entry per CDR3 protein. There are 450,000 to 500,000 distinct CDR3 sequences in the sample; 9.5% to 13% occur only once, and approximately 12% lies in the top ten. This sample comprised PBMCs from blood, obtained around seven weeks after vaccination. These receptors were collected from a man aged 45-60 years who received an inactivated influenza vaccine.

The V call is TRBV2, the J call TRBJ2-2, with D perhaps matching TRBD1 (5 bases). CDR3 size: 15 residues. CDR1 SNHLY and CDR2 FYNNEI come from the germline V gene. The V gene lost 2 bases and the J gene lost 4 bases, with 11 bases spanning the gap. The CDR3 DNA follows: TGTGCCAGCAGTGAAATATCAAGGGGCACCGGGGAGCTGTTTTTT. It translates to CASSEISRGTGELFF.

This clonotype was recorded at least ten times. The gene calls are TRBV12-3 or TRBV12-4 and TRBJ2-7; D not certain. Trimming cost V 8 bases and J 2 bases, with 13 bases left between them. This CDR3 is 13 amino acids long. The CDR3, as DNA: TGTGCCAGCTCCGCCGGTTCACCCTACGAGCAGTACTTC. Residues: CASSAGSPYEQYF.

The J gene is TRBJ2-1, the V gene TRBV28; the D call may be TRBD1 or TRBD2 (6 bases each). V gave up 6 bases and J gave up 8 bases, with 23 bases separating them. Germline CDR1 MDHEN, CDR2 SYDVKM. The CDR3 is 16 residues long. DNA of the CDR3: TGTGCCAGCAGCCACACTTCGGTAGGAGGGGGGCATGAGCAGTTCTTC. It translates to CASSHTSVGGGHEQFF.

This clonotype was found many times. This chain joins TRBV5-1 and TRBJ2-1, with 9 bases matching TRBD2. The CDR3 is made up of 16 amino acids. The J segment lost 1 base and the V segment lost 4 bases, leaving 6 bases of the junction unmatched. The germline gives CDR1 SGHRS, CDR2 YFSETQ. The CDR3 DNA follows: TGCGCCAGCAGCATTACTAGCGGGCGATCCTACAATGAGCAGTTCTTC. This translates into CASSITSGRSYNEQFF.

This clonotype was counted many times. V and J are TRBV19 and TRBJ2-2; 9 bases agree with TRBD1. This CDR3 has 16 residues. Trimming took 5 bases from V and 2 from J; bases not matched to a gene: 6. Germline V gene lookup returns CDR1 LNHDA and CDR2 SQIVND (reference sequence). The CDR3 DNA follows: TGTGCCAGTAGTGCCACAGGGGGCATTAACACCGGGGAGCTGTTTTTT. This sequence encodes CASSATGGINTGELFF.

The chain links TRBV7-9 to TRBJ2-7; either TRBD1 or TRBD2 may fit D (5 bases each). The CDR3 is made up of 13 amino acids. The V and J ends lost 0 bases and 6 bases respectively, with 9 bases between them. CDR1 is SEHNR and CDR2 is FQNEAQ in the germline V gene (reference sequence). CDR3 amino acids: CASSLAGRAEQYF. CDR3 DNA: TGTGCCAGCAGCTTAGCGGGACGTGCCGAGCAGTACTTC. The complete variable domain, with remaining parts taken from reference TRBV7-9 and TRBJ2-7, reads DTGVSQNPRHKITKRGQNVTFRCDPISEHNRLYWYRQTLGQGPEFLTYFQNEAQLEKSRLLSDRFSAERPKGSFSTLEIQRTEQGDSAMYLCASSLAGRAEQYFGPGTRLTVT.

This clonotype has just a few counts. V is TRBV5-1 and J is TRBJ2-3, with D possibly TRBD2 on 7 matching bases. The CDR3 has 15 amino acids. The V end lost 5 bases, the J end lost 1 base, and 14 bases lay between the germline ends. The germline CDR1 and CDR2 sequences are SGHRS and YFSETQ. The CDR3 loop reads CASRGGGVGTDTQYF. The CDR3 coding sequence is TGCGCCAGCAGAGGGGGGGGAGTTGGCACAGATACGCAGTATTTT.

This clonotype was observed at least ten times. The chain employs TRBV20-1 and TRBJ2-3; 8 bases agree with TRBD2. CDR1 DFQATT and CDR2 SNEGSKA come from the germline V gene (reference sequence). The CDR3 sequence is 13 residues long. With 3 bases clipped from V and 7 bases from J, the junction kept 6 bases outside the gene matches. CDR3 residues: CSASGGALYTQYF. The CDR3 nucleotides are TGCAGTGCTAGCGGGGGGGCCTTGTATACGCAGTATTTT.

This clonotype was recorded at least ten times. This rearrangement joins TRBV5-6 to TRBJ2-2; 13 bases agree with TRBD2. There are 16 residues in the CDR3. V lost 5 bases to trimming and J lost 5 bases; unmatched junction nucleotides: 6. CDR1 is SGHDT and CDR2 is YYEEEE in the germline V gene. CDR3 sequence: CASREGLAGLTGELFF. The DNA for the CDR3 is TGTGCCAGCAGAGAGGGACTAGCGGGGTTAACCGGGGAGCTGTTTTTT.

The chain employs TRBV21-1 and TRBJ2-5; TRBD2 is taken as the D call from the table, unchecked against the DNA. TRBV21-1 is given as a pseudogene. The CDR3 covers 16 residues. As DNA, the CDR3 is TGTGCCAGCAGCAAAACCGACCTCGAGCGGAAAGAGACCCAGTACTTC. Protein product: CASSKTDLERKETQYF.

This clonotype was seen a few times. V is TRBV5-4 and J is TRBJ2-6; the D is unclear. Trimming removed 2 bases from V and 0 bases from J, with 18 bases in between. CDR3 length equals 19 residues. From germline, CDR1 is SGHNT and CDR2 YYREEE (reference sequence). The CDR3 DNA reads as TGTGCCAGCAGCTTCCCAATTGGTCGAGTAAACTCTGGGGCCAACGTCCTGACTTTC. This sequence encodes CASSFPIGRVNSGANVLTF. Supplemented by reference TRBV5-4 and TRBJ2-6, the full variable domain reads ETGVTQSPTHLIKTRGQQVTLRCSSQSGHNTVSWYQQALGQGPQFIFQYYREEENGRGNFPPRFSGLQFPNYSSELNVNALELDDSALYLCASSFPIGRVNSGANVLTFGAGSRLTVL.

In its sample, this clonotype was seen a few times. The genes are TRBV7-9 and TRBJ1-4, with a weak D call TRBD1 (6 bases). The germline CDR1 and CDR2 sequences are SEHNR and FQNEAQ (reference sequence). CDR3 length: 11 residues. The V end was cut by 1 base, the J end by 14 bases, with 8 bases between. CDR3 sequence (DNA): TGTGCCAGCAGCTTAGGGACAGACCTGTTTTTT. Translation gives CASSLGTDLFF.

The sample holds a few counts of this clonotype. V gene TRBV20-1 combines with J gene TRBJ2-7, with D possibly being TRBD1 (6 bases). The CDR3 is 15 residues long. Per the germline V gene, CDR1 is DFQATT and CDR2 is SNEGSKA (reference sequence). V was clipped by 0 bases and J by 2 bases, with 14 bases between them. The CDR3 region is CSARDPGAPTYEQYF. The CDR3, as DNA: TGCAGTGCTAGAGACCCAGGGGCCCCGACCTACGAGCAGTACTTC.

The rearrangement uses TRBV6-5 and TRBJ2-6, with D perhaps TRBD2 (5 bases). The CDR3 is 19 amino acids. V gave up 3 bases and J gave up 8 bases, with 26 bases separating them. The germline gives CDR1 MNHEY, CDR2 SVGAGI. For the CDR3, the DNA is TGTGCCAGCAGTTATATATCGTCCTCAACCCAGCCCGGGACCAACGTCCTGACTTTC. It codes for CASSYISSSTQPGTNVLTF.